The table lists the clone carrying this T cell receptor beta chain with a few counts. Its antigen is undetermined. This sample stems from a study of T-cell memory formation after mild COVID-19. On the study more broadly: In these data, TCR clusters were largely donor specific.

TCRdb ran MiXCR on the 5' RACE reads and lists one entry per CDR3 protein. The table has 530,000 or so distinct CDR3 sequences, roughly 17% seen once. Study outcomes and limitations: Mainly CM and EM harbored the contracting CD4+ clones; mainly EMRA harbored the CD8+ ones. Cross-reactive memory apparently joined, as some responding clones appeared in pre-infection memory.

V lost 6 bases, J lost 2 bases, and 1 base stayed unmatched. The CDR3 totals 14 residues. V gene TRBV12-3 or TRBV12-4 combines with J gene TRBJ1-5; 10 positions agree with TRBD1. This receptor was taken from an adult woman who had mild COVID-19 (a few samples of this study predate the infection). Cell type and time point are not known. Material for sequencing was PBMCs or a T cell subset sorted from them (not recorded which). The CDR3 sequence is CASRGTGGNQPQHF. The CDR3 DNA reads TGTGCCAGCAGAGGGACAGGGGGCAATCAGCCCCAGCATTTT.